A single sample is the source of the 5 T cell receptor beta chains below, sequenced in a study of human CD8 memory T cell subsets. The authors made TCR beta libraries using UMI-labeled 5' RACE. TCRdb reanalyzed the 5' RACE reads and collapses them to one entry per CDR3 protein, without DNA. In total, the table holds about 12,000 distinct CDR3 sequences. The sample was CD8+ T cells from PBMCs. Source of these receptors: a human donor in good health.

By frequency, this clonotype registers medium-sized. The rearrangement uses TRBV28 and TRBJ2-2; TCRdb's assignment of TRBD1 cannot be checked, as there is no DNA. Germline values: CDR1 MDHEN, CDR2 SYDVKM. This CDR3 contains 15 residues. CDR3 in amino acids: CASSPSTENTGELFF.

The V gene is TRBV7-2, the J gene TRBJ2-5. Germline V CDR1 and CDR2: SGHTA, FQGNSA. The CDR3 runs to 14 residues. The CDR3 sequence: CASSLIIERETQYF.

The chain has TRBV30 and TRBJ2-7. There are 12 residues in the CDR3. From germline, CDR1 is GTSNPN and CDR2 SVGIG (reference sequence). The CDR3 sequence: CAWSVSNYEQYF.

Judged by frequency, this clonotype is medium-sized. CDR3 in amino acids: CATSRDANTGVGNQPQHF. V is TRBV15 and J is TRBJ1-5; without DNA, the TCRdb call of TRBD1 cannot be checked. The CDR3 extends over 18 amino acids. Germline values: CDR1 LNHNV, CDR2 YYDKDF (reference sequence).

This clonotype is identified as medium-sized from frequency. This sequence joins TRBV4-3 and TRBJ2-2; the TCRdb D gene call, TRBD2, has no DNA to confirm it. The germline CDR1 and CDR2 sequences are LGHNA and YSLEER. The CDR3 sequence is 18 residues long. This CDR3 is CASSLWAGGPTDTGELFF.